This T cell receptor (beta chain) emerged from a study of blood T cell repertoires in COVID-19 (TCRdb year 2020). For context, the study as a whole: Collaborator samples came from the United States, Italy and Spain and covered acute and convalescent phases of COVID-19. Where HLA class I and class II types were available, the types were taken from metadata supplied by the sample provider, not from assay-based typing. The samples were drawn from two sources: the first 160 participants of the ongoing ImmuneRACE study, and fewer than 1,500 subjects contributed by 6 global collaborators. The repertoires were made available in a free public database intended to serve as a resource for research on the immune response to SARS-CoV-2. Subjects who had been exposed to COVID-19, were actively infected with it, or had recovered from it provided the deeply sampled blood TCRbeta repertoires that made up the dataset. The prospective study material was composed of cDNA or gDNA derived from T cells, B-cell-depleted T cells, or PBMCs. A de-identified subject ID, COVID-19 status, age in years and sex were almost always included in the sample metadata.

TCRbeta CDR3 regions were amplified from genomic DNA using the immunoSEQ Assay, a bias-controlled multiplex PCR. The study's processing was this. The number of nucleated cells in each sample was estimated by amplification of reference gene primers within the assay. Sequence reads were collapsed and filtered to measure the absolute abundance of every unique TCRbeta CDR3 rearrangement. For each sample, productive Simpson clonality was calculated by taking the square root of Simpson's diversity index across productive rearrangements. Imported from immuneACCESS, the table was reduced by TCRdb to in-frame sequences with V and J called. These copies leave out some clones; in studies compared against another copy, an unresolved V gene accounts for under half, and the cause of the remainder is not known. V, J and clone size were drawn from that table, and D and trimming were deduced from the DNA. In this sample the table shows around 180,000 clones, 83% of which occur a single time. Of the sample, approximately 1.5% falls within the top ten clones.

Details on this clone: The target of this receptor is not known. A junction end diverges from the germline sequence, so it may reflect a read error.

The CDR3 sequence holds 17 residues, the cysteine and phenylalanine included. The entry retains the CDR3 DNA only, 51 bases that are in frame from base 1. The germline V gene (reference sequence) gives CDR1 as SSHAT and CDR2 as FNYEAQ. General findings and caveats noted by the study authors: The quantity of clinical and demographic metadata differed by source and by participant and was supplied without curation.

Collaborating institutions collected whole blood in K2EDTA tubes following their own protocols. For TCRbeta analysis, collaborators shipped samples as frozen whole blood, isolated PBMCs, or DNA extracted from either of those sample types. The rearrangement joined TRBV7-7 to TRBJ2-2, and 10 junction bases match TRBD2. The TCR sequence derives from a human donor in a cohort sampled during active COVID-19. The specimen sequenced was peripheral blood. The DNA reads TGTGCTAGCAGCCCAGGCTCGATAGCGGGAGGTACCGGGGAGCTGTTTTTT. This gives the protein CASSPGSIAGGTGELFF.